The clone carrying this T cell receptor (beta chain) was observed a few times. The record originates from a study of T-cell memory formation after mild COVID-19. The V end was cut by 3 bases, the J end by 0 bases, with 8 bases between. This CDR3 is 15 amino acids long. In germline, CDR1 is LNHNV, CDR2 YYDKDF (reference sequence). TCRdb recomputed calls from the 5' RACE reads with MiXCR, one row per CDR3 protein. The sample lists hundreds of thousands of distinct CDR3 sequences, about 20% occurring once. The V and J genes are TRBV15 and TRBJ1-4; D is possibly TRBD1 (5 bases). The source of this sequence is an adult woman who had mild COVID-19 (a few samples of this study predate the infection). Cell type and time point are not known. Sample: PBMCs or a T cell subset sorted from them (not recorded which). CDR3 sequence: CATSREGTTNEKLFF. The CDR3 bases are TGTGCCACCAGCAGGGAGGGGACAACTAATGAAAAACTGTTTTTT.